Below, 27 T cell receptor beta chains from the same sample are listed, as sequenced in a study of cytomegalovirus exposure and HLA in healthy donors. The study ran its PCR with 60 Vbeta and 13 Jbeta primers. Clones were read by immunoSEQ multiplex PCR, and TCRdb kept only the in-frame ones, dropping some. The data show 200,000 to 250,000 clones, more than 65% seen once. The specimen was PBMCs. The source of these receptors is a woman aged 25 to 39 in good health and CMV-seronegative.

The CDR3 protein is CASSSQGGYTF. For the CDR3, the DNA is TGTGCCAGCAGCTCACAGGGAGGCTACACCTTC. The rearrangement links TRBV7-9 to TRBJ1-2, with TRBD1 as a possible D gene (6 bases). Germline-derived CDR1 and CDR2 are SEHNR and FQNEAQ (reference sequence). Trimming cost V 4 bases and J 8 bases, with 8 bases left between them. There are 11 residues in the CDR3.

The chain couples TRBV7-9 to TRBJ2-5; perhaps TRBD2 as D (7 bases). The J call is doubtful: the DNA matches TRBJ2-7 better. The germline V gene has CDR1 SEHNR and CDR2 FQNEAQ (reference sequence). The CDR3 is 16 amino acids. The CDR3 bases are TGTGCCAGCAGCCAAGGGGGGGGAGGTCGCCTGAACGAGCAGTACTTC. Its protein is CASSQGGGGRLNEQYF.

J is TRBJ2-2 and V is TRBV30; TRBD2 might be the D (6 bases). This CDR3 region has 14 residues. V lost 3 bases, J lost 5 bases, and 13 bases lay in between. The germline V gene has CDR1 GTSNPN and CDR2 SVGIG (reference sequence). CDR3 sequence: CAWSQEGLTGELFF. The CDR3 coding sequence is TGTGCCTGGAGCCAGGAGGGGTTGACCGGGGAGCTGTTTTTT.

This rearrangement joins TRBV28 to TRBJ1-1, with 9 bases aligning to TRBD1. The CDR3 has 14 residues. The V and J ends lost 6 bases and 4 bases, in that order; junction bases with no gene match: 6. CDR1 MDHEN and CDR2 SYDVKM come from the germline V gene. CDR3 in DNA: TGTGCCAGCAGGCTAACAGGGGGCGGCACTGAAGCTTTCTTT. Its translation is CASRLTGGGTEAFF.

V usage is TRBV6-5 and J usage is TRBJ2-7; possibly TRBD1 for D (6 bases). The V and J ends lost 0 bases and 2 bases respectively, with 11 bases between them. Germline V CDR1 and CDR2: MNHEY, SVGAGI. The CDR3 loop spans 15 amino acids. CDR3 protein: CASSYSWGPTYEQYF. In DNA, the CDR3 is TGTGCCAGCAGTTACTCGTGGGGGCCTACCTACGAGCAGTACTTC.

V gene TRBV5-1 combines with J gene TRBJ1-2, with D unresolved. Germline CDR1 is SGHRS and CDR2 is YFSETQ. The CDR3 totals 14 residues. Trimming left V 2 bases short and J 4 bases short, with 12 bases between. In DNA, the CDR3 is TGCGCCAGCAGCTTAAGGACGGCGGGCTATGGCTACACCTTC. Its translation is CASSLRTAGYGYTF.

The chain carries TRBV6-5 and TRBJ1-1; D possibly corresponds to TRBD1 (6 bases). The V and J ends lost 11 bases and 0 bases respectively, with 10 bases between them. The germline gives CDR1 MNHEY, CDR2 SVGAGI. There are 12 residues in the CDR3. The CDR3: CAVRQVNTEAFF. In DNA form, the CDR3 reads TGTGCCGTCCGACAGGTGAACACTGAAGCTTTCTTT.

The chain joins TRBV14 to TRBJ1-2; D may be TRBD1 (5 bases). This CDR3 has 13 residues. Germline V gene data show CDR1 as SGHDN and CDR2 as FVKESK. Deletions cut 3 bases from V and 4 bases from J, with 9 bases between. CDR3 loop: CASSQGLPYGYTF. The DNA of the CDR3 is TGTGCCAGCAGCCAGGGACTCCCCTATGGCTACACCTTC.

The rearrangement uses TRBV30 and TRBJ2-7; no definite D call. Germline lookup yields CDR1 GTSNPN and CDR2 SVGIG (reference sequence). V was pared by 1 base and J by 0 bases, with 10 bases between. The CDR3 totals 14 residues. CDR3 sequence: CAWSGPGYSYEQYF. The DNA for the CDR3 is TGTGCCTGGAGTGGACCGGGTTACTCCTACGAGCAGTACTTC.

The chain has TRBV11-3 and TRBJ1-2; 10 positions agree with TRBD1. After removal of 5 bases from V and 3 bases from J, the junction contained 9 bases not matched to a gene. CDR3 length equals 16 residues. Looked up from germline, CDR1 is SGHNT and CDR2 is YENEEA. CDR3 bases: TGTGCCAGCAGCCGCGGGACAGGGGTGACCTACTATGGCTACACCTTC. Its translation: CASSRGTGVTYYGYTF.

The CDR3 coding sequence is TGCGCCAGCAGATGGGGACAGCTCCCCGTGGATGAGCAGTTCTTC. Encoded protein: CASRWGQLPVDEQFF. This sequence joins TRBV5-1 and TRBJ2-1; 7 bases are shared with TRBD1. Per germline, CDR1 SGHRS and CDR2 YFSETQ. V gave up 5 bases and J gave up 8 bases; unmatched junction bases: 13. The CDR3 has 15 residues.

This chain joins TRBV25-1 and TRBJ1-1; the match to TRBD1 covers 7 bases. The CDR3 sequence is 13 residues long. Germline V gives CDR1 MGHDK, CDR2 SYGVNS. The ends lost 6 bases at V and 10 bases at J; junction bases unmatched: 11. CDR3 in amino acids: CASRGQGTDGAFF. The CDR3 DNA reads as TGTGCCAGCAGAGGGCAGGGGACAGACGGAGCTTTCTTT.

The gene calls are TRBV11-3 and TRBJ2-3; 7 positions match TRBD2. Per germline, CDR1 SGHNT and CDR2 YENEEA. The CDR3 has 11 residues. Losses at the gene ends were 5 bases for V and 11 bases for J; bases not matched to a gene: 4. The chain's CDR3 is CASSQQREQYF. The CDR3 bases are TGTGCCAGCAGCCAACAGCGGGAGCAGTATTTT. Complete variable domain (other parts from reference TRBV11-3 and TRBJ2-3): EAGVVQSPRYKIIEKKQPVAFWCNPISGHNTLYWYLQNLGQGPELLIRYENEEAVDDSQLPKDRFSAERLKGVDSTLKIQPAELGDSAVYLCASSQQREQYFGPGTRLTVL.

Comment on this clone: A junction end diverges from the germline sequence, so it may reflect a read error. The chain is built from TRBV7-9 and TRBJ2-7; D ambiguous. The CDR3 contains 13 residues. The germline gives CDR1 SEHNR, CDR2 FQNEAQ (reference sequence). CDR3 in DNA: TGTTCCAGCAGCTTAACCAGCTCCTACGAGCAGTACTTC. Translating gives CSSSLTSSYEQYF.

The CDR3 region is CASSSAGGPLETQYF. The CDR3 DNA is TGTGCCAGCAGCTCAGCGGGGGGGCCTCTAGAGACCCAGTACTTC. V usage is TRBV5-6 and J usage is TRBJ2-5, with 10 bases identical to TRBD2. V dropped 3 bases and J dropped 4; count of bases not matched to a gene: 6. This CDR3 comprises 15 residues. Per the germline V gene, CDR1 is SGHDT and CDR2 is YYEEEE.

This sequence joins TRBV15 and TRBJ2-1; 8 nucleotides agree with TRBD2. The CDR3 length is 16 residues. The V segment lost 0 bases and the J segment 0 bases; nucleotides outside the gene matches: 1. CDR1 LNHNV and CDR2 YYDKDF come from the germline V gene (reference sequence). The CDR3 DNA reads as TGTGCCACCAGCAGAGAGGGGACTAGCTCCTACAATGAGCAGTTCTTC. Translation gives CATSREGTSSYNEQFF. The variable domain in full, completed from reference TRBV15 and TRBJ2-1, reads DAMVIQNPRYQVTQFGKPVTLSCSQTLNHNVMYWYQQKSSQAPKLLFHYYDKDFNNEADTPDNFQSRRPNTSFCFLDIRSPGLGDTAMYLCATSREGTSSYNEQFFGPGTRLTVL.

Points on this clone: With a much larger clone just one base away, this may be a read error. The chain links TRBV6-4 to TRBJ2-3, with 8 bases lining up with TRBD2. Germline CDR1 is MRHNA and CDR2 is SNTAGT. The CDR3 covers 14 residues. This CDR3 reads CDSSEAGGTDTQYF. The CDR3 coding sequence is TGTGACAGCAGTGAAGCGGGGGGCACAGATACGCAGTATTTT.

This sequence joins TRBV5-1 and TRBJ1-1; D is undetermined. This CDR3 contains 14 residues. Trimming left V 3 bases short and J 6 bases short, with 15 bases between. CDR1 is SGHRS and CDR2 is YFSETQ in the germline V gene. Here the CDR3 reads CASSSVPGRAEAFF. DNA of the CDR3: TGCGCCAGCAGCTCCGTCCCCGGGAGGGCTGAAGCTTTCTTT.

The V call is TRBV6-5, the J call TRBJ2-7; unclear D gene. The CDR3 extends over 14 amino acids. The V gene lost 0 bases and the J gene lost 2 bases, with 8 bases spanning the gap. Germline CDR1 reads MNHEY; CDR2 reads SVGAGI. The CDR3 sequence: CASSYSRGAYEQYF. The CDR3 DNA reads TGTGCCAGCAGTTACTCCCGTGGAGCCTACGAGCAGTACTTC.

V usage is TRBV4-2 and J usage is TRBJ1-2, with D maybe TRBD1 (5 bases). Trimming stripped 0 bases from V and 1 base from J, with 12 bases between. The germline gives CDR1 LGHNA, CDR2 YNFKEQ. The CDR3 is 16 amino acids. CDR3 amino acids: CASSQDLGDSNYGYTF. Here the CDR3 DNA reads TGTGCCAGCAGCCAAGATTTGGGTGACAGTAACTATGGCTACACCTTC.

V gene TRBV5-4 combines with J gene TRBJ2-7, with D possibly TRBD2 on 5 matching bases. This CDR3 contains 12 residues. The germline CDR1 and CDR2 sequences are SGHNT and YYREEE (reference sequence). Deletions cut 4 bases from V and 4 bases from J, with 9 bases between. CDR3 sequence: CASSPDFYEQYF. CDR3 in DNA: TGTGCCAGCAGCCCGGACTTTTACGAGCAGTACTTC.

This chain connects TRBV4-1 to TRBJ2-5; TRBD2 matches at 9 bases. Germline CDR1 MGHRA, CDR2 YSYEKL. V lost 4 bases to trimming and J lost 4 bases; unmatched junction nucleotides: 4. The CDR3 has 14 residues. CDR3 sequence (DNA): TGCGCCAGCAGCCTTAGCGGGAGAGGAGAGACCCAGTACTTC. This sequence encodes CASSLSGRGETQYF.

J is TRBJ2-1 and V is TRBV5-4, with D uncertain. CDR1 SGHNT and CDR2 YYREEE come from the germline V gene (reference sequence). The CDR3 is 11 amino acids. Trimming removed 2 bases from V and 5 bases from J, with 2 bases in between. The CDR3 DNA reads TGTGCCAGCAGCTTTAACAATGAGCAGTTCTTC. It specifies CASSFNNEQFF.

A few counts support this clone. The gene calls are TRBV5-1 and TRBJ1-2; 9 nucleotides line up with TRBD1. The V segment lost 4 bases and the J segment 8 bases; nucleotides outside the gene matches: 6. Looked up from germline, CDR1 is SGHRS and CDR2 is YFSETQ. This CDR3 is 13 amino acids long. The CDR3 DNA reads TGCGCCAGCAGCACACAGGGGGCAGGGGGCTACACCTTC. Protein product: CASSTQGAGGYTF. Using reference TRBV5-1 and TRBJ1-2 for the parts outside the CDR3, the full variable domain is KAGVTQTPRYLIKTRGQQVTLSCSPISGHRSVSWYQQTPGQGLQFLFEYFSETQRNKGNFPGRFSGRQFSNSRSEMNVSTLELGDSALYLCASSTQGAGGYTFGSGTRLTVV.

This chain links TRBV30 with TRBJ2-2, with 7 bases fitting TRBD1. The J segment lost 5 bases and the V segment lost 3 bases, leaving 3 bases of the junction unmatched. Germline loops: CDR1 GTSNPN, CDR2 SVGIG (reference sequence). This CDR3 spans 13 amino acids. DNA for the CDR3: TGTGCCTGGAGGAGACAGGGAACCGGGGAGCTGTTTTTT. It yields the protein CAWRRQGTGELFF.

This chain uses TRBV2 with TRBJ2-7, with a possible D match to TRBD2 (5 bases). V gave up 7 bases and J gave up 2 bases, with 12 bases separating them. This CDR3 region has 13 residues. Germline V gene lookup returns CDR1 SNHLY and CDR2 FYNNEI. The CDR3 spells CASNLANTYEQYF. CDR3 coding DNA: TGTGCCAGCAACCTAGCCAACACCTACGAGCAGTACTTC.

This chain connects TRBV4-1 to TRBJ1-2, with a possible D match to TRBD1 (6 bases). From germline, CDR1 is MGHRA and CDR2 YSYEKL. The CDR3 extends over 14 amino acids. Between the trimmed V and J ends, which lost 4 bases and 7 bases, there was a span of 16 bases. CDR3 nucleotides: TGCGCCAGCAGCCTAAGAGAGGGGGTCCGTGGCTACACCTTC. Translating gives CASSLREGVRGYTF.